Listed below are T cell receptor beta chains from one sample, sequenced in a study of PD-L1 blockade in urothelial cancer. Here immunoSEQ multiplex PCR was the method, and the copy in TCRdb shows in-frame clones only, minus some. In the table there are fewer than 40,000 clones, 80% to 95% of which are singletons. The sample consisted of PBMCs, taken around atezolizumab (anti-PD-L1) treatment. The source is a man aged 65 to 79 with urothelial cancer. The conserved cysteine and the conserved F or W are not part of the CDR3 here.

J gene	V gene	CDR3 protein
TRBJ2-2	TRBV12-5	ASGLYAGLNTGELF
TRBJ2-5	TRBV9	ASSVGAGPRETQY
TRBJ1-4	TRBV28	ASSLVGRGLTNEKLF
TRBJ2-5	TRBV5-1	ASSLARDRDGETQY
TRBJ1-2	TRBV5-8	ASTPDRGLYGYT
TRBJ2-1	TRBV19	ASSPDRAPYNEQF
TRBJ2-7	TRBV5-1	ASSLERGGEQY
TRBJ2-7	TRBV5-4	ASSFGGQSSYEQY
TRBJ1-5	TRBV19	ASSFLSRQQPQH
TRBJ2-5	TRBV30	AWSYGLAGPGETQY
TRBJ2-1	TRBV28	ATRETGTYNEQF
TRBJ2-6	TRBV5-6	ASSRSSTGLTGANVLT
TRBJ2-2	TRBV28	ASSRMPGTSGRPTGELF
TRBJ1-1	TRBV5-1	ASSLAGGEGEAF
TRBJ1-1	TRBV5-1	ASSLGAEAF
TRBJ2-1	TRBV30	AWSSHRVAAYNEQF
TRBJ2-2	TRBV29-1	SVAGTGGSSGELF
TRBJ2-5	TRBV18	ASSLRGGETQY
TRBJ1-1	TRBV9	ASSVVTGGTEAF
TRBJ2-2	TRBV27	ASSETGGLLTSNTGELF
TRBJ2-1	TRBV19	ASSMGGAYEQF
TRBJ2-1	TRBV20-1	SARDPNEQF
TRBJ2-5	TRBV18	ASSPVPGGARETQY
TRBJ2-4	TRBV7-9	ASSLDRDANIQY
TRBJ2-3	TRBV28	ASSLGGWRVSYSTDTQY
TRBJ2-3	TRBV6-1	AVRRDTDTQY
TRBJ2-3	TRBV27	ASSLSRLAGGMADTQY
TRBJ1-5	TRBV28	ASSFTGGYNQPQH
TRBJ2-3	TRBV5-1	ASQQGGADTQY
TRBJ2-2	TRBV7-8	ASRNPGQGKGELF
TRBJ1-2	TRBV28	GVARRYGYT
TRBJ2-3	TRBV5-1	ASSRAGTRATDTQY
TRBJ2-3	TRBV29-1	SGETGGPADTQY
TRBJ1-1	TRBV11-2	ASSARGRSEAF
TRBJ2-5	TRBV28	ASSPWDSWNQETQY
TRBJ2-3	TRBV11-2	ASSPIAGTDTQY
TRBJ2-1	TRBV5-1	ASSLPGLVDEQF
TRBJ2-7	TRBV11-2	ASSRGQGREQY
TRBJ2-7	TRBV4-2	ASSQDPSGEAYEQY
TRBJ2-7	TRBV19	ASISGTDDSYEQY
TRBJ2-7	TRBV19	ASSIRGTISYEQY
TRBJ1-4	TRBV9	ASSVGGRRNEKLF
TRBJ1-1	TRBV6-6	ASRRPQVNTEAF
TRBJ1-2	TRBV19	ASSIGTGANYGYT
TRBJ1-1	TRBV28	ASSLDSYTEAF
TRBJ1-3	TRBV5-1	ASSLAGYGTTIY